This is a list of T cell receptor beta chains from one sample in a study of T-cell memory formation after mild COVID-19. TCRdb called the 5' RACE reads again in MiXCR, with one record for every CDR3 protein. The sample lists over 450,000 distinct CDR3 sequences; just over 20% were seen once. The specimen was PBMCs or a T cell subset sorted from them (not recorded which). The source is an adult woman who had mild COVID-19 (a few samples of this study predate the infection). Cell type and time point are not known. Each CDR3 is given with its conserved first and last residue. The D gene is left open where the match is weak. Clone size is given for some rows only: seen once, a few or many times, or a class if the clone is expanded.

J | D | size | V | DNA | CDR3
TRBJ2-1 | . | few | TRBV7-9 | TGTGCCAGCAGCTTAGGGAACAGTCCCCTGTCTCAAAATGAGCAGTTCTTC | CASSLGNSPLSQNEQFF
TRBJ1-4 | . | . | TRBV19 | TGTGCCAGTAGTATGGATTTTGAAACAAGTGAAAAACTGTTTTTT | CASSMDFETSEKLFF
TRBJ2-1 | TRBD2 | . | TRBV29-1 | TGCAGCGGGACTAGCAAACACAATGAGCAGTTCTTC | CSGTSKHNEQFF
TRBJ2-3 | . | . | TRBV24-1 | TGTGCCACCAGTGAGGTCAGCACAGATACGCAGTATTTT | CATSEVSTDTQYF
TRBJ2-5 | TRBD1 | . | TRBV7-2 | TGTGCCAGCAGCCCCGAGGGGGCCCCAGGGACCCAGTACTTC | CASSPEGAPGTQYF
TRBJ1-1 | TRBD1 | few | TRBV6-5 | TGTGCCAGCAGTTACTTCCAGGGGGGGAACACTGAAGCTTTCTTT | CASSYFQGGNTEAFF
TRBJ2-1 | TRBD2 | once | TRBV3-1 | TGTGCCAGCAGCCAAGAAAGGCGGGAGTTCTACAATGAGCAGTTCTTC | CASSQERREFYNEQFF
TRBJ1-1 | . | . | TRBV30 | TGTGCCTGGGGGCCCCCGGGCCCCAACACTGAAGCTTTCTTT | CAWGPPGPNTEAFF
TRBJ2-1 | TRBD2 | few | TRBV9 | TGTGCCAGCAGCGTAGGGTTAGCGGGAGTGGGCAATGAGCAGTTCTTC | CASSVGLAGVGNEQFF
TRBJ1-5 | TRBD1 | . | TRBV4-3 | TGCGCCAGCAGCCAAGCGGGACAGAGATTTTATAGCAATCAGCCCCAGCATTTT | CASSQAGQRFYSNQPQHF
TRBJ2-1 | TRBD2 | few | TRBV11-2 | TGTGCCAGCAGCCCCGTAGCGGGGAGCTCCTACAATGAGCAGTTCTTC | CASSPVAGSSYNEQFF
TRBJ2-3 | . | few | TRBV5-5 | TGTGCCAGCAGCTTTAGGGACGTCACAGATACGCAGTATTTT | CASSFRDVTDTQYF
TRBJ1-2 | TRBD1 | few | TRBV5-6 | TGTGCCAGCAGCTCAGTGACAGGGGATGAGAGTGGCTACACCTTC | CASSSVTGDESGYTF
TRBJ2-7 | . | few | TRBV30 | TGTGCCTGGAGTAGGCAATCCTACGAGCAGTACTTC | CAWSRQSYEQYF
TRBJ2-3 | TRBD2 | . | TRBV4-1 | TGCGCCAGCAGCCAAGTCCCTAATAGGGAGGGAAGCCTCACAGATACGCAGTATTTT | CASSQVPNREGSLTDTQYF
TRBJ2-2 | TRBD1 | few | TRBV20-1 | TGCAGTGCTAGGGACAGGGGCACCGGGGAGCTGTTTTTT | CSARDRGTGELFF
TRBJ2-5 | . | . | TRBV9 | TGTGCCAGCAGTGTAGGGCGGTTTGGGGCCCAGTACTTC | CASSVGRFGAQYF
TRBJ2-3 | TRBD2 | many | TRBV6-6 | TGTGCCAGCAGTGCCGGACTAGCGGGTCTATCAGATACGCAGTATTTT | CASSAGLAGLSDTQYF
TRBJ2-2 | . | . | TRBV7-9 | TGTGCCAGCCACGGCGAGGACCCTAATTTGTCGGGGGAGCTGTTTTTT | CASHGEDPNLSGELFF
TRBJ2-2 | TRBD1 | . | TRBV5-1 | TGCGCCAGCAGCTTGACCCAAAGGACAGGGGCCGGGGAGCTGTTTTTT | CASSLTQRTGAGELFF
TRBJ1-2 | . | few | TRBV12-3/TRBV12-4 | TGTGCCAGCACCATCGGACACCTAGGCTATGGCTACACCTTC | CASTIGHLGYGYTF
TRBJ2-5 | TRBD1 | few | TRBV11-2 | TGTGCCAGCGTCAGGGGGCCTGGAGAGACCCAGTACTTC | CASVRGPGETQYF
TRBJ2-3 | TRBD1 | few | TRBV24-1 | TGTGCCACCAGTGATCAAGGGGGCGGCACAGATACGCAGTATTTT | CATSDQGGGTDTQYF
TRBJ1-2 | . | . | TRBV9 | TGTGCCAGCAGCGAAACAGGGTGGGACTATGGCTACACCTTC | CASSETGWDYGYTF
TRBJ2-1 | . | . | TRBV12-3/TRBV12-4 | TGTGCCAGCAGTTTATTAGACTGGCCGTCGTTCTTC | CASSLLDWPSFF
TRBJ1-5 | . | . | TRBV27 | TGTGCCAGCAGTTTATCGTGGCGGGCAGGGGATCAGCCCCAGCATTTT | CASSLSWRAGDQPQHF
TRBJ2-3 | . | few | TRBV5-1 | TGCGCCAGCAGCTTGGGTGACTCCCCCTTCTCACAAAGCACAGATACGCAGTATTTT | CASSLGDSPFSQSTDTQYF
TRBJ1-5 | . | . | TRBV12-3/TRBV12-4 | TGTGCCAGCAGTCCGATGGGGGGGGCGGGCAATCAGCCCCAGCATTTT | CASSPMGGAGNQPQHF
TRBJ1-1 | . | few | TRBV5-1 | TGCGCCAGCAGCTGGAACCGGATGAACACTGAAGCTTTCTTT | CASSWNRMNTEAFF
TRBJ2-1 | . | few | TRBV7-8 | TGTGCCAGCAGCTTAGAGCCCGGGTATGGCAATGAGCAGTTCTTC | CASSLEPGYGNEQFF
TRBJ2-1 | TRBD2 | . | TRBV29-1 | TGCAGCGTTGAAAGAGGGACTAGCGGGGCCCTAACCTACATCTCTTATGAGCAGTTCTTC | CSVERGTSGALTYISYEQFF
TRBJ2-2 | . | . | TRBV3-1 | TGTGCCAGCAGCCCCACGTCGCCCGGGGAGCTGTTTTTT | CASSPTSPGELFF
TRBJ2-1 | . | . | TRBV6-6 | TGTGCCAGCTTGGATAGCTCCTACAATGAGCAGTTCTTC | CASLDSSYNEQFF
TRBJ2-2 | . | few | TRBV24-1 | TGTGCCACCAGTGATTCTCGGGGGCGCACCGGGGAGCTGTTTTTT | CATSDSRGRTGELFF
TRBJ1-1 | . | few | TRBV7-6 | TGTGCCAGCAGCTCGCCCGACAGACTCCCTGAAGCTTTCTTT | CASSSPDRLPEAFF
TRBJ2-1 | . | few | TRBV4-1 | TGCGCCAGCTCTCCGGACCAAAGCTCCTACAATGAGCAGTTCTTC | CASSPDQSSYNEQFF
TRBJ2-3 | . | . | TRBV9 | TGTGCCAGCAGCGTAGATTGGCCATCTAGCACAGATACGCAGTATTTT | CASSVDWPSSTDTQYF
TRBJ1-4 | . | . | TRBV4-3 | TGCGCCAGCAGCCAAGATCTGTGGGGTGAAAAACTGTTTTTT | CASSQDLWGEKLFF
TRBJ1-2 | TRBD1 | . | TRBV20-1 | TGCAGTGCTGAGGACCGGGACAGGGGGCTCGATGGCTACACCTTC | CSAEDRDRGLDGYTF
TRBJ1-5 | TRBD1 | . | TRBV6-5 | TGTGCCAGCAGCAATACAGGGGACCAGCCCCAGCATTTT | CASSNTGDQPQHF
TRBJ2-1 | . | . | TRBV5-1 | TGCGCCAGCAGCCCGTCAGGGAAGCGCAATGAGCAGTTCTTC | CASSPSGKRNEQFF
TRBJ1-1 | . | few | TRBV7-6 | TGTGCCAGCAGGGTAGGCTGGGAGAACACTGAAGCTTTCTTT | CASRVGWENTEAFF
TRBJ2-7 | TRBD1 | . | TRBV7-6 | TGTGCCAGCAGCCCTTCCGGACAGGGGGTAATCTACGAGCAGTACTTC | CASSPSGQGVIYEQYF
TRBJ2-1 | TRBD2 | . | TRBV24-1 | TGTGCCACCAGTGATAGACTAGCGGGGGACTACAATGAGCAGTTCTTC | CATSDRLAGDYNEQFF
TRBJ2-3 | TRBD2 | . | TRBV5-4 | TGTGCCAGCAGCTTGGCCGGGGGGGGCCGCACTAATGCGCAGTATTTT | CASSLAGGGRTNAQYF
TRBJ1-5 | TRBD1 | . | TRBV20-1 | TGCAGTGCTAGATCCCAGGGGGGGAGCAATCAGCCCCAGCATTTT | CSARSQGGSNQPQHF
TRBJ2-1 | TRBD2 | . | TRBV20-1 | TGCAGTGCTAGTAGTATGACTAGCTGGGATGAGCAGTTCTTC | CSASSMTSWDEQFF
TRBJ2-5 | . | . | TRBV6-6 | TGTGCCAGCAGTTACGGGGGGGGCTGGGAGACCCAGTACTTC | CASSYGGGWETQYF
TRBJ2-4 | . | . | TRBV3-1 | TGTGCCAGCAGCCATCGGGACCTTCAGTACTTC | CASSHRDLQYF
TRBJ2-2 | TRBD2 | . | TRBV9 | TGTGCCAGCAGCCGACTAGCGGAAGCGAACACCGGGGAGCTGTTTTTT | CASSRLAEANTGELFF
TRBJ2-1 | . | few | TRBV5-1 | TGCGCCAGCAGCTTTAGCGCGAGCTCCTACAATGAGCAGTTCTTC | CASSFSASSYNEQFF
TRBJ2-1 | TRBD2 | . | TRBV7-9 | TGTGCCAGCAGCCGGCATACCCTCGGGCTAGCGGACATGAGCTCCTACAATGAGCAGTTCTTC | CASSRHTLGLADMSSYNEQFF
TRBJ2-7 | TRBD2 | . | TRBV7-9 | TGTGCCAGCAGCTTAGCTCCGACTAGCGGGAGGAACTACGAGCAGTACTTC | CASSLAPTSGRNYEQYF
TRBJ2-1 | . | few | TRBV30 | TGTGCCTGGAGTGCAGGGGCAGGCTACAATGAGCAGTTCTTC | CAWSAGAGYNEQFF
TRBJ2-3 | TRBD2 | many | TRBV18 | TGTGCCAGCTCACCGACTAGCGGGAGTATCACAGATACGCAGTATTTT | CASSPTSGSITDTQYF
TRBJ2-3 | TRBD2 | few | TRBV5-1 | TGCGCCAGCAGCTCCGGGACTAGCGGGGGGGTCACTGATACGCAGTATTTT | CASSSGTSGGVTDTQYF
TRBJ1-4 | . | . | TRBV20-1 | TGCAGTGCCGGGATCACTAATGAAAAACTGTTTTTT | CSAGITNEKLFF
TRBJ2-1 | TRBD2 | many | TRBV5-1 | TGCGCCAGCAGCAACGGACTAGCGGGAGTAGGTTACAATGAGCAGTTCTTC | CASSNGLAGVGYNEQFF
TRBJ2-7 | TRBD1 | . | TRBV5-1 | TGCGCCAGCAGCCAGGGGACAGGGTCCAACGAGCAGTACTTC | CASSQGTGSNEQYF